The 26 T cell receptor beta chains listed next were all sequenced from one sample in a study of response to subunit inactivated influenza vaccine. One entry per CDR3 protein, called by TCRdb with MiXCR from the RT-PCR reads. The sample yields about 830,000 distinct CDR3 sequences, about a fifth seen once. Material: PBMCs from blood, obtained more than 4 days after vaccination. The receptors were sampled from a man in his fifties who received an inactivated influenza vaccine.

The chain couples TRBV9 to TRBJ1-2; the D is unclear. With 4 bases removed from V and 0 bases from J, the gap between germline ends came to 16 bases. The CDR3 is 16 residues long. Germline CDR1 reads SGDLS; CDR2 reads YYNGEE. This chain's CDR3 is CASSPAAAGANYGYTF. The CDR3 DNA reads TGTGCCAGCAGCCCCGCCGCGGCAGGCGCTAACTATGGCTACACCTTC.

This clonotype was observed a handful of times. The chain joins TRBV5-1 to TRBJ2-7; TRBD1 matches at 7 bases. Germline V gene lookup returns CDR1 SGHRS and CDR2 YFSETQ. Trimming removed 1 base from V and 5 bases from J; junction bases left unmatched: 9. The CDR3 is 15 residues long. The CDR3 sequence is CASSLFSTGNNEQYF. The CDR3 DNA reads TGCGCCAGCAGCTTGTTCTCGACAGGGAACAACGAGCAGTACTTC.

CDR3 region: CASSSQRHSETQYF. CDR3 nucleotides: TGCGCCAGCAGCTCCCAACGACATTCGGAGACCCAGTACTTC. J is TRBJ2-5 and V is TRBV5-1; D is uncertain. CDR1 SGHRS and CDR2 YFSETQ come from the germline V gene. CDR3 size: 14 residues. V was shortened by 3 bases and J by 5 bases, with 14 bases between the two germline ends.

This sequence joins TRBV2 and TRBJ1-2, with 12 bases matching TRBD1. The V and J ends lost 6 bases and 4 bases, in that order; junction bases with no gene match: 9. The CDR3 consists of 16 residues. Germline V gene lookup returns CDR1 SNHLY and CDR2 FYNNEI. The CDR3 protein is CASRPGTGGNLYGYTF. The CDR3 bases are TGTGCCAGCAGGCCCGGGACAGGGGGCAACCTCTATGGCTACACCTTC.

This chain joins TRBV25-1 and TRBJ1-5; no clear D gene. The CDR3 runs to 15 residues. Germline loops: CDR1 MGHDK, CDR2 SYGVNS. V was trimmed by 1 base and J by 0 bases, leaving 7 bases between them. CDR3 sequence: CASSESRLSNQPQHF. The CDR3 DNA reads TGTGCCAGCAGTGAATCCCGCCTTAGCAATCAGCCCCAGCATTTT.

This rearrangement joins TRBV5-1 to TRBJ2-7; 7 bases are shared with TRBD1. In germline, CDR1 is SGHRS, CDR2 YFSETQ. The CDR3 extends over 15 amino acids. With 0 bases clipped from V and 3 bases from J, the junction kept 6 bases outside the gene matches. The CDR3 coding sequence is TGCGCCAGCAGCTTGGGTGGGACAGCCTTCTACGAGCAGTACTTC. Amino acid sequence: CASSLGGTAFYEQYF.

In its sample, this clonotype was seen a few times. The J gene is TRBJ1-4, the V gene TRBV19; D possibly corresponds to TRBD1 (6 bases). The CDR3 contains 15 residues. V was clipped by 5 bases and J by 7 bases, with 17 bases between them. The germline V gene encodes CDR1 LNHDA and CDR2 SQIVND (reference sequence). Here the CDR3 DNA reads TGTGCCAGTAGTGCCACAGGGATTTCCGCTGAAAAACTGTTTTTT. As protein: CASSATGISAEKLFF. Full variable domain (rest looked up from reference TRBV19 and TRBJ1-4): DGGITQSPKYLFRKEGQNVTLSCEQNLNHDAMYWYRQDPGQGLRLIYYSQIVNDFQKGDIAEGYSVSREKKESFPLTVTSAQKNPTAFYLCASSATGISAEKLFFGSGTQLSVL.

For the CDR3, the DNA is TGTGCCACCAGCAGAGAGGGCGCGGAGACCCAGTACTTC. This codes for CATSREGAETQYF. The rearrangement joins TRBV15 to TRBJ2-5; unclear D gene. V was clipped by 0 bases and J by 5 bases, with 7 bases between them. There are 13 residues in the CDR3. Germline values: CDR1 LNHNV, CDR2 YYDKDF (reference sequence).

This clonotype was found a few times. The rearrangement links TRBV7-2 to TRBJ2-1; perhaps TRBD1 as D (5 bases). Germline assignment: CDR1 SGHTA and CDR2 FQGNSA. Trimming pared 5 bases from V and 6 bases from J, leaving 11 bases between. This CDR3 region has 13 residues. The CDR3 loop reads CASSQGQFNEQFF. The CDR3, as DNA: TGTGCCAGCAGCCAAGGACAATTCAATGAGCAGTTCTTC.

Only a few counts were recorded for this clonotype. The chain employs TRBV20-1 and TRBJ2-7; a weak D match, TRBD2 (6 bases). Germline-derived CDR1 and CDR2 are DFQATT and SNEGSKA (reference sequence). This CDR3 has 13 residues. CDR3 loop: CRAGSRDSYEQYF. The CDR3 region has the DNA TGCAGGGCAGGGTCGCGGGACTCCTACGAGCAGTACTTC.

V gene TRBV6-5 combines with J gene TRBJ2-5, with D tentatively TRBD2 (6 bases). The CDR3 contains 13 residues. The V gene lost 4 bases and the J gene lost 5 bases, with 11 bases spanning the gap. Germline CDR1 and CDR2: MNHEY and SVGAGI. CDR3 in amino acids: CASSWTMLETQYF. CDR3 sequence (DNA): TGTGCCAGCAGTTGGACTATGCTGGAGACCCAGTACTTC.

This clonotype has more than one count but fewer than ten. The V call is TRBV4-1, the J call TRBJ1-1; D possibly corresponds to TRBD1 (5 bases). The length of the CDR3 is 15 residues. Germline V gene lookup returns CDR1 MGHRA and CDR2 YSYEKL. Trimming took 5 bases from V and 4 from J, leaving 17 bases between them. CDR3 amino acids: CASSARDGPGTEAFF. As DNA, the CDR3 is TGCGCCAGCAGCGCCCGGGACGGCCCGGGCACTGAAGCTTTCTTT.

The genes are TRBV4-3 and TRBJ2-1; 9 bases fit TRBD1. J lost 3 bases, V lost 5 bases, and 8 bases had no gene match. Germline CDR1 and CDR2: LGHNA and YSLEER. The CDR3 is made up of 16 amino acids. CDR3 in DNA: TGCGCCAGCAGCGGATCCGGGACAGGGCACTACAATGAGCAGTTCTTC. This gives the protein CASSGSGTGHYNEQFF.

This clonotype came up a few times. The J gene is TRBJ1-1, the V gene TRBV20-1; D is undetermined. V lost 1 base and J 1 base, leaving 13 bases between the germline ends. The CDR3 consists of 15 residues. Germline V gene lookup returns CDR1 DFQATT and CDR2 SNEGSKA (reference sequence). The CDR3 DNA reads TGCAGTGCTAGAGGTATACATCTGGAGAACACTGAAGCTTTCTTT. The encoded protein is CSARGIHLENTEAFF.

V usage is TRBV11-1 and J usage is TRBJ2-7; tentative D call: TRBD1 (5 bases). V was clipped by 3 bases and J by 1 base, with 22 bases between them. The V gene's germline CDR1 is SGHAT and CDR2 FQDESV (reference sequence). This CDR3 spans 18 amino acids. The CDR3, as DNA: TGTGCCAGCAGCTTCTTGAGGACACTCGAGAAAACATCCTACGAGCAGTACTTC. This codes for CASSFLRTLEKTSYEQYF.

The CDR3, as DNA: TGTGCCAGCAGCGACACACGAATAGCAGATACGCAGTATTTT. Protein: CASSDTRIADTQYF. J is TRBJ2-3 and V is TRBV2; D gene uncertain. The V end was cut by 6 bases, the J end by 4 bases, with 14 bases between. Germline V CDR1 and CDR2: SNHLY, FYNNEI. The CDR3 runs to 14 residues.

This clonotype occurred a few times. The chain recombines TRBV7-9 with TRBJ2-7; D uncertain. V lost 4 bases, J lost 5 bases, and 9 bases lay in between. CDR1 and CDR2 (germline): SEHNR, FQNEAQ (reference sequence). This CDR3 is 12 amino acids long. The CDR3 DNA follows: TGTGCCAGCAGCTCATTTAACAACGAGCAGTACTTC. This translates into CASSSFNNEQYF. Looking up the rest from reference TRBV7-9 and TRBJ2-7 gives the full variable domain: DTGVSQNPRHKITKRGQNVTFRCDPISEHNRLYWYRQTLGQGPEFLTYFQNEAQLEKSRLLSDRFSAERPKGSFSTLEIQRTEQGDSAMYLCASSSFNNEQYFGPGTRLTVT.

The sample holds a few counts of this clonotype. The rearrangement uses TRBV25-1 and TRBJ2-3; tentative D call: TRBD2 (6 bases). Germline V gene lookup returns CDR1 MGHDK and CDR2 SYGVNS. V shed 1 base and J shed 0 bases, with 11 bases lying between them. The CDR3 is 16 amino acids. The CDR3 protein is CASSESGGTSTDTQYF. CDR3 DNA: TGTGCCAGCAGTGAATCTGGAGGGACTAGCACAGATACGCAGTATTTT. Together with reference TRBV25-1 and TRBJ2-3, the CDR3 gives the full variable domain: EADIYQTPRYLVIGTGKKITLECSQTMGHDKMYWYQQDPGMELHLIHYSYGVNSTEKGDLSSESTVSRIRTEHFPLTLESARPSHTSQYLCASSESGGTSTDTQYFGPGTRLTVL.

This chain uses TRBV3-1 with TRBJ2-7, with D tentatively TRBD2 (5 bases). Germline V gives CDR1 LGHDT, CDR2 YNNKEL (reference sequence). CDR3 length equals 13 residues. V was cut by 0 bases and J by 9 bases, with 12 bases left in between. This CDR3 reads CASSQDGGYRQYF. CDR3 DNA: TGTGCCAGCAGCCAAGATGGCGGGTACAGGCAGTACTTC.

This clonotype was observed a few times. The chain employs TRBV29-1 and TRBJ1-2; unclear D gene. The V and J ends lost 7 bases and 7 bases respectively, with 25 bases between them. CDR1 is SQVTM, CDR2 ANQGSEA, per germline. The CDR3 length is 15 residues. The CDR3 DNA reads as TGCAGCGCGATGCCGGTGGGCGTCCTATCACGTGGCTACACCTTC. Residues: CSAMPVGVLSRGYTF.

J is TRBJ1-2 and V is TRBV15; a possible D gene is TRBD1 (5 bases). This CDR3 spans 16 amino acids. Germline V lookup: CDR1 LNHNV, CDR2 YYDKDF (reference sequence). V lost 3 bases and J 6 bases, leaving 20 bases between the germline ends. Here the CDR3 DNA reads TGTGCCACCAGCAGGGAAATACGTGGAGGGGAGGATGGCTACACCTTC. Amino acids: CATSREIRGGEDGYTF.

This clonotype was detected only a few times. This chain joins TRBV27 and TRBJ2-1; D is unclear. Germline assignment: CDR1 MNHEY and CDR2 SMNVEV (reference sequence). The V end lost 5 bases, the J end lost 8 bases, and 13 bases lay between the germline ends. The CDR3 sequence is 13 residues long. CDR3 DNA sequence: TGTGCCAGCAGTCTACGGCCGCAGTATGAGCAGTTCTTC. Its protein product is CASSLRPQYEQFF.

The chain couples TRBV10-3 to TRBJ2-1, with TRBD1 identical over 10 bases. CDR3 length: 14 residues. J was trimmed by 8 bases and V by 5 bases; bases with no gene match: 6. CDR1 is ENHRY, CDR2 SYGVKD, per germline. The CDR3 DNA reads as TGTGCCATCAGTAGGACAGGGGGAGGGGATGAGCAGTTCTTC. Its translation: CAISRTGGGDEQFF.

This clonotype was seen repeatedly, ten times or more. The chain uses TRBV5-1 and TRBJ2-3, with TRBD1 as a possible D gene (6 bases). Germline values: CDR1 SGHRS, CDR2 YFSETQ. CDR3 length: 14 residues. With 0 bases removed from V and 3 bases from J, the gap between germline ends came to 8 bases. The CDR3 reads CASSLATGTDTQYF. In DNA, the CDR3 is TGCGCCAGCAGCTTGGCCACAGGGACAGATACGCAGTATTTT.

This chain links TRBV18 with TRBJ2-5; 7 positions match TRBD1. This CDR3 spans 16 amino acids. Germline values: CDR1 KGHSH, CDR2 LQKENI. V was pared by 1 base and J by 5 bases, with 10 bases of the junction left unmatched. The CDR3 spells CASSPRSGRGFETQYF. CDR3 nucleotide sequence: TGTGCCAGCTCACCACGTTCCGGCAGGGGGTTCGAGACCCAGTACTTC.

V is TRBV15 and J is TRBJ2-3, with D unresolved. CDR3 size: 14 residues. The V gene's germline CDR1 is LNHNV and CDR2 YYDKDF (reference sequence). V shed 1 base and J shed 4 bases, with 9 bases lying between them. CDR3 amino acids: CATSRAPSADTQYF. The CDR3 DNA is TGTGCCACCAGCAGAGCACCGTCAGCAGATACGCAGTATTTT.